This is a list of T cell receptor beta chains from one sample in a study of T cell repertoires in cytomegalovirus infection. The antigens of these receptors remain unknown. Using its own MiXCR run on the reads, TCRdb lists one record per CDR3 protein. The table lists about 570,000 distinct CDR3 sequences, almost 40% of them singletons. Source: cultured PBMCs, taken from culture after CMV antigen stimulation. The receptor set was obtained from a human donor in good health (CMV status not recorded). Some clones in this sample may be carry-over from other donors' samples. Each CDR3 is given with its conserved first and last residue. The D gene is left open where the match is weak. Rows give clone size only sometimes, using once, few, many, or a class for an expanded clone.

d_gene | j_gene | abundance | v_gene | CDR3aa | CDR3nt
- | TRBJ2-7 | - | TRBV20-1 | CSARGEWGQYF | TGCAGTGCTAGAGGGGAATGGGGGCAGTACTTC
- | TRBJ2-1 | - | TRBV11-3 | CASSLVAAGGRNEQFF | TGTGCCAGCAGCTTAGTCGCGGCCGGTGGGCGGAATGAGCAGTTCTTC
- | TRBJ2-5 | - | TRBV29-1 | CSVWSLTQGETQYF | TGCAGCGTCTGGAGCCTAACCCAGGGAGAGACCCAGTACTTC
TRBD2 | TRBJ2-1 | few | TRBV7-2 | CASSLQTSGLNNEQFF | TGTGCCAGCAGCTTACAGACTAGCGGACTCAACAATGAGCAGTTCTTC
TRBD1 | TRBJ1-2 | once | TRBV11-2 | CASSARTGNPLGYTF | TGTGCCAGCAGCGCCCGGACAGGGAATCCGCTTGGCTACACCTTC
TRBD1 | TRBJ1-1 | - | TRBV7-2 | CASSPSGTGGVFTEAFF | TGTGCCAGCAGCCCCTCCGGGACAGGGGGCGTTTTCACTGAAGCTTTCTTT
- | TRBJ2-7 | - | TRBV6-5 | CASSQGTTTYEQYF | TGTGCCAGCAGCCAGGGGACTACCACCTACGAGCAGTACTTC
TRBD1 | TRBJ1-3 | - | TRBV12-5 | CATSWGQGWGNTIYF | TGTGCTACCTCGTGGGGACAGGGTTGGGGAAACACCATATATTTT
TRBD1 | TRBJ1-2 | - | TRBV20-1 | CSARDRIGTGVGYTF | TGCAGTGCTAGAGATCGGATTGGGACAGGGGTGGGCTACACCTTC
- | TRBJ2-2 | - | TRBV7-2 | CASSPVGGPGELFF | TGTGCCAGCAGCCCCGTGGGCGGGCCCGGGGAGCTGTTTTTT
TRBD1 | TRBJ1-2 | - | TRBV19 | CASSSWTGPTYGYTF | TGTGCCAGTAGTAGCTGGACAGGGCCAACCTATGGCTACACCTTC
- | TRBJ1-1 | - | TRBV6-1 | CASSEAGYGNTEAFF | TGTGCCAGCAGTGAAGCGGGGTACGGGAACACTGAAGCTTTCTTT
TRBD2 | TRBJ2-7 | many | TRBV7-2 | CASSQSSGGAYEQYF | TGTGCCAGCAGCCAGTCTAGCGGGGGTGCCTACGAGCAGTACTTC
- | TRBJ2-7 | many | TRBV7-2 | CASSPGLGTNEQYF | TGTGCCAGCAGCCCCGGACTTGGCACCAACGAGCAGTACTTC
TRBD2 | TRBJ2-1 | - | TRBV20-1 | CSAKRASGGSEQFF | TGCAGTGCTAAGAGGGCTAGCGGGGGGAGTGAGCAGTTCTTC
TRBD2 | TRBJ2-3 | - | TRBV12-3/TRBV12-4 | CASSLGGRRTDTQYF | TGTGCCAGCAGTTTGGGCGGGAGGAGGACAGATACGCAGTATTTT
- | TRBJ1-2 | - | TRBV27 | CASSSIDRLYGYTF | TGTGCCAGCAGTTCCATCGACAGACTCTATGGCTACACCTTC
- | TRBJ1-3 | - | TRBV7-8 | CASSTQGNPSGNTIYF | TGTGCCAGCAGCACACAGGGAAATCCTTCCGGAAACACCATATATTTT
TRBD1 | TRBJ1-3 | few | TRBV7-2 | CASSLRGQEGNTIYF | TGTGCCAGCAGCCTCAGGGGGCAAGAGGGAAACACCATATATTTT
- | TRBJ1-1 | - | TRBV7-6 | CASSTSPGQEAFF | TGTGCCAGCAGCACTAGTCCAGGCCAGGAAGCTTTCTTT
TRBD2 | TRBJ2-3 | - | TRBV5-4 | CASSGSPGLSTDTQYF | TGTGCCAGCAGCGGCTCACCGGGACTAAGCACAGATACGCAGTATTTT
- | TRBJ2-1 | - | TRBV7-6 | CASSLGQGIYNEQFF | TGTGCCAGCAGTTTAGGGCAGGGTATCTACAATGAGCAGTTCTTC
- | TRBJ2-2 | - | TRBV6-2/TRBV6-3 | CASSFRQVYGTGELFF | TGTGCCAGCAGTTTTCGGCAGGTCTACGGCACCGGGGAGCTGTTTTTT
- | TRBJ1-6 | - | TRBV7-9 | CASSLAQGLDSPLHF | TGTGCCAGCAGCTTAGCCCAGGGACTCGATTCACCCCTCCACTTT
- | TRBJ2-7 | few | TRBV12-3/TRBV12-4 | CASRATGSHSYEQYF | TGTGCCAGCAGAGCCACAGGGAGCCACTCCTACGAGCAGTACTTC
- | TRBJ2-3 | - | TRBV6-1 | CASKGSGHTDTQYF | TGTGCCAGCAAGGGAAGCGGACACACAGATACGCAGTATTTT
- | TRBJ2-3 | - | TRBV5-6 | CASSRPPGQDTQYF | TGTGCCAGCAGTCGACCTCCCGGTCAGGATACGCAGTATTTT
- | TRBJ2-1 | - | TRBV19 | CASSSIGGGEQFF | TGTGCCAGTAGTTCAATAGGGGGGGGCGAGCAGTTCTTC
- | TRBJ1-2 | few | TRBV7-6 | CASQQLRKDYTF | TGTGCCAGCCAGCAACTGCGGAAAGACTACACCTTC
TRBD2 | TRBJ2-5 | - | TRBV7-2 | CASSLSAGGRETQYF | TGTGCCAGCAGCTTATCAGCGGGGGGCCGAGAGACCCAGTACTTC
- | TRBJ2-3 | few | TRBV7-2 | CASNEQRTDTQYF | TGTGCCAGCAACGAGCAGCGGACAGATACGCAGTATTTT
TRBD2 | TRBJ2-3 | - | TRBV11-2 | CASSRTSGSSTDTQYF | TGTGCCAGCAGCCGGACTAGCGGGAGTAGCACAGATACGCAGTATTTT
TRBD2 | TRBJ2-3 | few | TRBV7-4 | CASSLERLCGGDEDTQYF | TGTGCCAGCAGCTTAGAAAGGCTGTGCGGGGGGGATGAAGATACGCAGTATTTT
- | TRBJ2-3 | many | TRBV7-2 | CASSISGTRYDTQYF | TGTGCCAGCAGCATCTCCGGGACCCGCTACGATACGCAGTATTTT
TRBD1 | TRBJ2-2 | few | TRBV6-6 | CASRSNPGQSNTGELFF | TGTGCCAGCAGGAGTAACCCGGGACAGTCGAACACCGGGGAGCTGTTTTTT
TRBD2 | TRBJ2-3 | few | TRBV12-3/TRBV12-4 | CASSSGTSGKDTQYF | TGTGCCAGCAGTTCTGGGACTAGCGGGAAGGATACGCAGTATTTT
TRBD2 | TRBJ2-1 | - | TRBV5-1 | CASSLLAGGVGGRAYNEQFF | TGCGCCAGCAGCTTGTTAGCCGGGGGCGTCGGCGGGAGGGCCTACAATGAGCAGTTCTTC
TRBD2 | TRBJ2-3 | few | TRBV6-2/TRBV6-3 | CASSYPFESGASTDTQYF | TGTGCCAGCAGTTACCCCTTCGAAAGCGGGGCCTCCACAGATACGCAGTATTTT
- | TRBJ2-1 | - | TRBV7-2 | CASSSERDNEQFF | TGTGCCAGCAGCTCCGAGCGGGACAATGAGCAGTTCTTC
- | TRBJ2-1 | once | TRBV20-1 | CSARKLTLYNEQFF | TGCAGTGCTAGGAAGTTGACTCTGTACAATGAGCAGTTCTTC
- | TRBJ1-1 | - | TRBV4-1 | CASSQGGGEAFF | TGCGCCAGCAGCCAAGGGGGGGGTGAAGCTTTCTTT
- | TRBJ2-1 | - | TRBV2 | CASWGVRGNNEQFF | TGTGCCAGCTGGGGGGTTAGGGGCAACAATGAGCAGTTCTTC
- | TRBJ2-3 | few | TRBV11-2 | CASSLVFDTQYF | TGTGCCAGCAGCTTAGTGTTCGATACGCAGTATTTT
TRBD1 | TRBJ2-7 | many | TRBV7-9 | CASSFSGQSGEQYF | TGTGCCAGCAGCTTCTCGGGACAGTCGGGCGAGCAGTACTTC
TRBD1 | TRBJ2-7 | - | TRBV7-2 | CASSHRDRGYEQYF | TGTGCCAGCAGCCATAGGGACAGGGGCTACGAGCAGTACTTC